The source of this TCR beta chain is a study of blood T cell repertoires in COVID-19. Turning to the study itself: The origin of the acute and convalescent COVID-19 samples was the United States, Italy and Spain.

Sequenced by immunoSEQ multiplex PCR; TCRdb stores in-frame clones only, minus some. In the table there are about 480,000 clones, 85% to 90% of which are singletons. The length of the CDR3 is 12 residues. V shed 6 bases and J shed 4 bases, with 8 bases lying between them. Germline V gene sequence: CDR1 KGHDR, CDR2 SFDVKD. Recovered Cohort 3 donors showed two negative PCRs, clearance, or symptom resolution. The TCR sequence derives from a woman aged 40 to 50 who had recovered from COVID-19. The gene calls are TRBV24-1 and TRBJ1-1; D is ambiguous. The specimen was PBMCs or T cells enriched from blood (not recorded which). The CDR3 DNA reads as TGTGCCACCAGTTGGCCCATCACTGAAGCTTTCTTT. Its translation: CATSWPITEAFF.